A single sample is the source of the 5 T cell receptor beta chains below, sequenced in a study of vaccination effects on CD4 cells after COVID-19 (dated by TCRdb to between 2020 and 2023). The ViraFEST assay stimulated PBMC with viral peptide pools and then used TCR sequencing to identify antigen-specific CD4+ T cell clonotypes by expansion. After approximately eleven days of culture, CD4+ T cells were isolated with the EasySep CD4+ T cell isolation kit. PCR-confirmed SARS-CoV-2 infection had occurred in convalescent patients between March and December 2020, before the Alpha, Beta and Delta variants emerged in the United States. The library was built by means of the immunoSEQ multiplex PCR assay. As stored in TCRdb, this immuneACCESS dataset retains in-frame rearrangements with V and J assigned. A fraction of the clones does not appear; measured against another copy, unresolved V genes explain less than half of the discrepancy, and the remainder lacks a known reason. The sample contains roughly 45,000 clones, around 70% of them found a single time. Clones ranked in the top ten supply roughly 30% of the sample.

Which antigens these TCRs recognize remains unknown. Specimen: CD4+ T cells from PBMCs cultured with a peptide pool, collected before COVID-19 vaccination. These receptors were collected from a human donor who had a prior SARS-CoV-2 infection.

The CDR3 sequence: CASSFYTSGGAYETQYF. CDR3 in DNA: TGTGCCAGCAGTTTCTATACTAGCGGGGGGGCCTATGAGACCCAGTACTTC. The rearrangement links TRBV27 to TRBJ2-5, with 13 bases identical to TRBD2. CDR3 length: 17 residues. V lost 3 bases, J lost 5 bases, and 9 bases stayed unmatched. Germline V lookup: CDR1 MNHEY, CDR2 SMNVEV (reference sequence).

This sequence joins TRBV5-1 and TRBJ1-6, with 7 bases matching TRBD1. With V trimmed by 4 bases and J by 10 bases, 11 bases remained unmatched. This CDR3 has 15 residues. Looked up from germline, CDR1 is SGHRS and CDR2 is YFSETQ. This chain's CDR3 is CASSGDSSSGSPLHF. The DNA of the CDR3 is TGCGCCAGCAGCGGGGACAGTTCATCGGGATCACCCCTCCACTTT.

J is TRBJ2-7 and V is TRBV7-8, with TRBD2 matching over 10 bases. CDR3 length: 17 amino acids. Looked up from germline, CDR1 is SGHVS and CDR2 is FQNEAQ. J gave up 0 bases and V 5 bases, and 10 bases lay outside the gene matches. CDR3 sequence reads: CASSHLSGGLSSYEQYF. CDR3 coding DNA: TGTGCCAGCAGCCACCTTAGCGGGGGGTTAAGCTCCTACGAGCAGTACTTC. Supplemented by reference TRBV7-8 and TRBJ2-7, the full variable domain reads GAGVSQSPRYKVAKRGQDVALRCDPISGHVSLFWYQQALGQGPEFLTYFQNEAQLDKSGLPSDRFFAERPEGSVSTLKIQRTQQEDSAVYLCASSHLSGGLSSYEQYFGPGTRLTVT.

The chain combines TRBV7-8 with TRBJ2-1; 10 bases line up with TRBD2. Trimming took 1 base from V and 7 from J; bases not matched to a gene: 4. The CDR3 runs to 15 residues. In germline, CDR1 is SGHVS, CDR2 FQNEAQ. The CDR3 region is CASSLVLAGRNEQFF. The DNA for the CDR3 is TGTGCCAGCAGCTTAGTACTAGCGGGGAGGAATGAGCAGTTCTTC.

The sample holds a few counts of this clone. The rearrangement joins TRBV6-2 or TRBV6-3 to TRBJ1-5; D possibly corresponds to TRBD1 (5 bases). Between the trimmed V and J ends, which lost 2 bases and 2 bases, there was a span of 7 bases. CDR1 and CDR2 from the germline V gene are MNHEY and SVGEGT. The CDR3 is 14 residues long. The CDR3 nucleotides are TGTGCCAGCAGTTACGGAGGGGGCAATCAGCCCCAGCATTTT. Its protein is CASSYGGGNQPQHF.